These T cell receptor beta chains were read from a single sample in a study of blood T cell repertoires in COVID-19. Clones were read by immunoSEQ multiplex PCR, and TCRdb kept only the in-frame ones, dropping some. The table lists 30,000 to 35,000 clones, 60% to 80% of them singletons. The sequencing input was peripheral blood. The receptors were gathered from a woman aged 55-75 years with acute or convalescent COVID-19. The CDR3 runs from the conserved cysteine through the conserved F or W. The D gene is left open where the match is weak. Clone size, where shown, is once, few, many, or a class for clones that have expanded.

TRBJ1-3 | TRBV5-1 | NA | NA | TGCGCCAGCAGCTTGTCAGGGGTCACTGGAAACACCATATATTTT | CASSLSGVTGNTIYF
TRBJ2-5 | TRBV5-1 | TRBD2 | NA | TGCGCCAGCAGCTGGGCGGGGGGCCAAGAGACCCAGTACTTC | CASSWAGGQETQYF
TRBJ2-1 | TRBV5-1 | TRBD1 | NA | TGCGCCAGCAGCCCGGGACAGGGTAGGGGAGAGCAGTTCTTC | CASSPGQGRGEQFF
TRBJ2-1 | TRBV28 | NA | once | TGTGCCAGCAGTTTCAAGGGGCCGAGCCATTACAATGAGCAGTTCTTC | CASSFKGPSHYNEQFF
TRBJ2-2 | TRBV6-5 | NA | NA | TGTGCCAGCCCCCAGTCGAACACCGGGGAGCTGTTTTTT | CASPQSNTGELFF
TRBJ2-3 | TRBV9 | NA | NA | TGTGCCAGCACAAAGGGGCCGGGTCGCACAGATACGCAGTATTTT | CASTKGPGRTDTQYF
TRBJ2-3 | TRBV2 | NA | NA | TGTGCCAGCACCTCGGCGGGGGATACGCAGTATTTT | CASTSAGDTQYF
TRBJ1-3 | TRBV28 | TRBD1 | NA | TGTGCCAGCAGTTGGTCTGGACAGGGGGGAAACACCATATATTTT | CASSWSGQGGNTIYF
TRBJ1-5 | TRBV21-1 | NA | NA | TGTGCCAGCAGCTCCCGGAGCAATCAGCCCCAGCATTTT | CASSSRSNQPQHF
TRBJ1-2 | TRBV29-1 | NA | NA | TGCAGCGCCGAATACCGGGACACCGCTAACTATGGCTACACCTTC | CSAEYRDTANYGYTF
TRBJ1-1 | TRBV5-1 | NA | NA | TGCGCCAGCAGCTTGGAGCGGGTATCGAACACTGAAGCTTTCTTT | CASSLERVSNTEAFF
TRBJ1-2 | TRBV6-5 | TRBD1 | NA | TGTGCCAGCATCTCCGGACAGGGGGTAATCTATGGCTACACCTTC | CASISGQGVIYGYTF
TRBJ2-3 | TRBV4-1 | TRBD2 | once | TGCGCCAGCAGCCCCCCGGGGCAGCGGGGGTCAGATACGCAGTATTTT | CASSPPGQRGSDTQYF
TRBJ1-6 | TRBV11-2 | NA | NA | TGTGCCAGCAGCTTACAACGGGTTAATAATTCACCCCTCCACTTT | CASSLQRVNNSPLHF
TRBJ1-5 | TRBV6-5 | NA | once | TGTGCCAGCAGTCACGGGGATCAGCCCCAGCATTTT | CASSHGDQPQHF
TRBJ2-1 | TRBV19 | TRBD2 | NA | TGTGCCAGTAGTATACTAGCGGGGGGAAATGAGCAGTTCTTC | CASSILAGGNEQFF
TRBJ1-2 | TRBV12-5 | NA | few | TGTGCTAGTGGTTTGCGCGTCAGGACAGCCTACTATGGCTACACCTTC | CASGLRVRTAYYGYTF
TRBJ1-3 | TRBV30 | TRBD1 | NA | TGTGCCTGGAGAGACAGGGGGCCAAGAAACACCATATATTTT | CAWRDRGPRNTIYF
TRBJ1-6 | TRBV19 | NA | NA | TGTGCCAGCGGGACCTATAATTCACCCCTCCACTTT | CASGTYNSPLHF
TRBJ2-3 | TRBV6-5 | TRBD1 | once | TGTGCCAGCGGGACAGGGGGAAGCACAGATACGCAGTATTTT | CASGTGGSTDTQYF
TRBJ1-4 | TRBV18 | TRBD1 | NA | TGTGCCAGCTCACCAGGACAGGCTACACTGTTTTTT | CASSPGQATLFF
TRBJ1-1 | TRBV10-3 | NA | NA | TGTGCCATCAGTAAAGGGGGTTCTACCAACACTGAAGCTTTCTTT | CAISKGGSTNTEAFF
TRBJ2-7 | TRBV18 | NA | NA | TGTGCCAGCTCACCACTGGGACACGGCTCCTACGAGCAGTACTTC | CASSPLGHGSYEQYF
TRBJ1-2 | TRBV19 | NA | NA | TGTGCCAGTAGCTCGGAAAGGGGCTGGCTCCACACCTTC | CASSSERGWLHTF
TRBJ2-7 | TRBV30 | NA | few | TGTGCCTGGCGACTATCCTACGAGCAGTACTTC | CAWRLSYEQYF
TRBJ1-1 | TRBV28 | NA | NA | TGTGCCAGCAGTTTTTTTTCGTACGGGAACACTGAAGCTTTCTTT | CASSFFSYGNTEAFF